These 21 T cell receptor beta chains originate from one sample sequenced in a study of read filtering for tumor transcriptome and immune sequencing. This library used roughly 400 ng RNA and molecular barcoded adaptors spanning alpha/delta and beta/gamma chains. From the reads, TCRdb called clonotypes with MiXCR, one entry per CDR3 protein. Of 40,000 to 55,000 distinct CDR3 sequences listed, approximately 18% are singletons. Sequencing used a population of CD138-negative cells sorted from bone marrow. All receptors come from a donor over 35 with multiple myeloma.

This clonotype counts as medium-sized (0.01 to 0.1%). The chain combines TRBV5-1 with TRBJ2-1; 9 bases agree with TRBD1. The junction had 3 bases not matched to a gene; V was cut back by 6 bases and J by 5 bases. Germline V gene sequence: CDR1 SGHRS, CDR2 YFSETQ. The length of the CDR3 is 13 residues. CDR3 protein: CASTGTGHNEQFF. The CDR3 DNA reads TGCGCCAGCACCGGGACAGGGCACAATGAGCAGTTCTTC.

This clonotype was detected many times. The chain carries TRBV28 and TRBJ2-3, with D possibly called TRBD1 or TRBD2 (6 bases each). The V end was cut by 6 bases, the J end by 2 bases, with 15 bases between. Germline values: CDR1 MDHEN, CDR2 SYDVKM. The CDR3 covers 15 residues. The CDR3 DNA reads TGTGCCAGCAGGCCGGGGGCCGCTAACACAGATACGCAGTATTTT. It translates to CASRPGAANTDTQYF.

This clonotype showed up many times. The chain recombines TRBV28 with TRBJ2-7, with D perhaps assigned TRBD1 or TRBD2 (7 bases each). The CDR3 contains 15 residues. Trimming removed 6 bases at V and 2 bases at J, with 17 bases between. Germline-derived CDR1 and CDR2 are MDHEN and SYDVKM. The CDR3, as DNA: TGTGCCAGCAGCCCAGCAGGGGGGGGAACCTACGAGCAGTACTTC. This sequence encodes CASSPAGGGTYEQYF.

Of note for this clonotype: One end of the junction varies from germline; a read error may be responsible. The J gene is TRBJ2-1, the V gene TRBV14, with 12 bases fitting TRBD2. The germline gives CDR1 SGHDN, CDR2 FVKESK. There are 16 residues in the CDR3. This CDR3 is CAGSQDSLAGGFRQFF. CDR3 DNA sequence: TGTGCCGGCAGCCAAGATTCCCTAGCGGGAGGGTTCAGGCAGTTCTTC.

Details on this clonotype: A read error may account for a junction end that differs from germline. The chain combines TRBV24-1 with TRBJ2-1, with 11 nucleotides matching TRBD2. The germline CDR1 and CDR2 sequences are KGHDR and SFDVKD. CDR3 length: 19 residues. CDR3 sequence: CATSDSGPGTSGTYNDQFF. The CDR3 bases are TGTGCCACCAGTGATTCCGGCCCCGGGACTAGCGGTACCTACAATGATCAGTTCTTC.

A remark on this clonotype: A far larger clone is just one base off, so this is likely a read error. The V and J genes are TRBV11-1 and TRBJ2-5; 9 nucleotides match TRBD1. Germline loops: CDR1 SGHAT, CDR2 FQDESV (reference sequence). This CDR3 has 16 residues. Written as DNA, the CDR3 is TGTGCCAGCAGCTTTCCGGGACAGGGTTGGGGAGAGGCCCAGTACTTC. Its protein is CASSFPGQGWGEAQYF. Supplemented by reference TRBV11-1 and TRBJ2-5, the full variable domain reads EAEVAQSPRYKITEKSQAVAFWCDPISGHATLYWYRQILGQGPELLVQFQDESVVDDSQLPKDRFSAERLKGVDSTLKIQPAELGDSAMYLCASSFPGQGWGEAQYFGPGTRLLVL.

CDR3 DNA: TGTGCCAGCAGCTTGTCAGGGTCTAGTAACACCGGGGAGCTGTTTTTT. This encodes CASSLSGSSNTGELFF. The chain has TRBV5-4 and TRBJ2-2; TRBD1 might be the D (5 bases). The germline gives CDR1 SGHNT, CDR2 YYREEE (reference sequence). Trimming took 1 base from V and 2 from J, leaving 12 bases between them. The CDR3 spans 16 residues.

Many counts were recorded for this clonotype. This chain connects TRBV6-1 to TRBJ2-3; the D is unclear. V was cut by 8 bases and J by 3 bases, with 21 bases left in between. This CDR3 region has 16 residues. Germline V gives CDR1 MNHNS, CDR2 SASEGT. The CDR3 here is CASGSGHNRATDTQYF. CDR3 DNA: TGTGCCAGCGGTTCTGGCCACAATCGAGCGACAGATACGCAGTATTTT.

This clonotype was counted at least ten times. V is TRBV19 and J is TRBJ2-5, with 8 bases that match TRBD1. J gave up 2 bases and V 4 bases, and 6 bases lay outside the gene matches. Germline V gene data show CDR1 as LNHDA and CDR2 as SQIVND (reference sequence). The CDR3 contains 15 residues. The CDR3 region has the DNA TGTGCCAGTAGTAGGAAGACAGGGGTACAAGAGACCCAGTACTTC. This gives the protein CASSRKTGVQETQYF.

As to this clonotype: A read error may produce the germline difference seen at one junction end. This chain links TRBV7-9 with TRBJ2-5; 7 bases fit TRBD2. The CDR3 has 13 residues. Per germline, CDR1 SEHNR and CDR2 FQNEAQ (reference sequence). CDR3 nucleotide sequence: TGTGCCAGCAGCCCGGGCGGGGGAGAGACCCACTACTTC. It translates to CASSPGGGETHYF.

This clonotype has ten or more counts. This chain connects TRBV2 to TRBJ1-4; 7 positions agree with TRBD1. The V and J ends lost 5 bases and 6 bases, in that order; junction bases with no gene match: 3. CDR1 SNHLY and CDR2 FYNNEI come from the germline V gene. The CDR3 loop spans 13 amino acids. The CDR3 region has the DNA TGTGCCAGCAGTAACACAGGGGATGAAAAACTGTTTTTT. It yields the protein CASSNTGDEKLFF.

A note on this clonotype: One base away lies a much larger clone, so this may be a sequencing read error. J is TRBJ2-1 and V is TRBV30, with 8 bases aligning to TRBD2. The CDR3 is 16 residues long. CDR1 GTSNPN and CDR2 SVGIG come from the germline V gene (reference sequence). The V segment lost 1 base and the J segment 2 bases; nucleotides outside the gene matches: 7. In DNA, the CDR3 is TGTGCCTGGAGTGCCCCCCCGGGACTAGCCTACAATGAGCAGTTCTTC. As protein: CAWSAPPGLAYNEQFF.

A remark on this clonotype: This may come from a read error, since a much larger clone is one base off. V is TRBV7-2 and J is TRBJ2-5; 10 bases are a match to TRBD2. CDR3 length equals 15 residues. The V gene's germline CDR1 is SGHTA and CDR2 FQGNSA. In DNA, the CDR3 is TGTGCCAGCAGCTTAAGCGGGAGGGTAGAAGAGGCCCAGTACTTC. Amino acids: CASSLSGRVEEAQYF.

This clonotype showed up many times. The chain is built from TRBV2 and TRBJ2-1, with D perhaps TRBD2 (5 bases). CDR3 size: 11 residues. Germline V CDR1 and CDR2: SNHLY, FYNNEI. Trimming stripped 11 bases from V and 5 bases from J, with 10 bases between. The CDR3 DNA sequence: TGTGCCTGCGGGCGAAACAATGAGCAGTTCTTC. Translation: CACGRNNEQFF.

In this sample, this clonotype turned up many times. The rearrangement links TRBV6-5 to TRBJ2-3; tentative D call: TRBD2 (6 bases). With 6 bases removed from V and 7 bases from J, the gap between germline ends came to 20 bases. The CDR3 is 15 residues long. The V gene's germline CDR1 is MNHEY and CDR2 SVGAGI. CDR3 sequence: CASRPHEDGSHTQYF. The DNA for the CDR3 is TGTGCCAGCAGACCCCATGAGGACGGGAGTCATACGCAGTATTTT.

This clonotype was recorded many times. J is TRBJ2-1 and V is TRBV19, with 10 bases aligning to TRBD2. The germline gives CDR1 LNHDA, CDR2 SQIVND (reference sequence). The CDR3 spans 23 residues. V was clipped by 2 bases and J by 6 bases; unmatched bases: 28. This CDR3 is CASSINLLSSSGSINRLGNEQFF. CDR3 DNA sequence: TGTGCCAGTAGTATAAATCTCCTGTCGTCTAGCGGGAGCATCAATAGGCTCGGCAATGAGCAGTTCTTC. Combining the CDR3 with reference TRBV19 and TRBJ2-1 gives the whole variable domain DGGITQSPKYLFRKEGQNVTLSCEQNLNHDAMYWYRQDPGQGLRLIYYSQIVNDFQKGDIAEGYSVSREKKESFPLTVTSAQKNPTAFYLCASSINLLSSSGSINRLGNEQFFGPGTRLTVL.

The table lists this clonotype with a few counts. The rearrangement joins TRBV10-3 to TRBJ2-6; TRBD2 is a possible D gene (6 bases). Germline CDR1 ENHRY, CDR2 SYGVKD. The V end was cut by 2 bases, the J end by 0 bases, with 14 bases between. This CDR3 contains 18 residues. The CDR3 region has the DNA TGTGCCATCAGTGAGACTGCGGGACGCGCCTCTGGGGCCAACGTCCTGACTTTC. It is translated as CAISETAGRASGANVLTF.

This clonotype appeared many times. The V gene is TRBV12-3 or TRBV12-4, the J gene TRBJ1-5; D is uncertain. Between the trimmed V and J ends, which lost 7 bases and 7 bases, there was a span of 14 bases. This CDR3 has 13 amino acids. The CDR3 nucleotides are TGTGCCAGCACCCCCAAGGGTGGCCAGCCCCAGCATTTT. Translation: CASTPKGGQPQHF.

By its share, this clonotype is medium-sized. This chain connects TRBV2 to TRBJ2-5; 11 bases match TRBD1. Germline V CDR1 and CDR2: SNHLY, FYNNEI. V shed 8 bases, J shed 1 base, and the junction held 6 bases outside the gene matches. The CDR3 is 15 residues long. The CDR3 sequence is CASGGQGASQETQYF. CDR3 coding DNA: TGTGCCAGCGGAGGACAGGGGGCTTCCCAAGAGACCCAGTACTTC.

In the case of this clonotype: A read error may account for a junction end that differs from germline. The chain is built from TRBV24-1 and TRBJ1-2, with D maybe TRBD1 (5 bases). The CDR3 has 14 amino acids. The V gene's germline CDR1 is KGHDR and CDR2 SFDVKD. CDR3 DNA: TGTGCCCCCAGTGCCGGGGGATTAAACTATGGCTACACCTTC. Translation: CAPSAGGLNYGYTF.

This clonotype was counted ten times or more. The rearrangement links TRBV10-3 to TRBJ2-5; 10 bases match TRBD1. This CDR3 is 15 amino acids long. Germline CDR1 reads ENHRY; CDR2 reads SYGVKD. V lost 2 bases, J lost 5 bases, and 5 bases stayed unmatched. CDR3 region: CAISERDRGRETQYF. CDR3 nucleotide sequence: TGTGCCATCAGTGAGCGGGACAGGGGAAGGGAGACCCAGTACTTC.